A single sample gave rise to the 21 T cell receptor beta chains below, sequenced in a study of shared clonotypes between healthy human individuals. Assay used: immunoSEQ multiplex PCR; TCRdb lists only in-frame clones, some missing. This sample has about 660,000 clones; approximately 79% occur once, and the top ten carry approximately 1.8%. Sequencing was performed on memory CD4+ T cells sorted from blood. Subset indicated: CD45RA-negative fraction. These receptors were taken from a woman in her thirties in good health.

This clone has a count of ten or more. The chain is built from TRBV6-5 and TRBJ1-5; D is unresolved. V was clipped by 5 bases and J by 5 bases, with 16 bases between them. Looked up from germline, CDR1 is MNHEY and CDR2 is SVGAGI. CDR3 size: 15 residues. The CDR3 loop is CASSQDGLGDQPQHF. In DNA, the CDR3 is TGTGCCAGCAGTCAGGACGGACTTGGGGATCAGCCCCAGCATTTT.

The chain has TRBV18 and TRBJ2-2; 8 nucleotides align to TRBD1. The V segment lost 1 base and the J segment 4 bases; nucleotides outside the gene matches: 5. The CDR3 extends over 16 amino acids. Per the germline V gene, CDR1 is KGHSH and CDR2 is LQKENI. The CDR3 nucleotides read TGTGCCAGCTCACCACTCCTCGGACAGGGCACCGGGGAGCTGTTTTTT. It codes for CASSPLLGQGTGELFF.

This clone was observed once. This chain links TRBV5-1 with TRBJ2-3; D is undetermined. The CDR3 sequence is 15 residues long. Per germline, CDR1 SGHRS and CDR2 YFSETQ. V lost 4 bases to trimming and J lost 6 bases, with 18 bases between them. The chain's CDR3 is CASSPRDGLEDTQYF. The CDR3 DNA follows: TGCGCCAGCAGCCCCCGTGATGGGCTGGAGGATACGCAGTATTTT.

The chain uses TRBV4-2 and TRBJ2-3; 10 nucleotides match TRBD2. Trimming removed 1 base from V and 1 base from J; junction bases left unmatched: 5. This CDR3 region has 17 residues. Germline CDR1 is LGHNA and CDR2 is YNFKEQ. CDR3 sequence reads: CASSQGGGTSGTDTQYF. The DNA for the CDR3 is TGTGCCAGCAGCCAAGGGGGGGGGACTAGCGGCACAGATACGCAGTATTTT.

Note on this clone: Other DNA sequences in this sample translate to the same CDR3. The genes are TRBV7-9 and TRBJ2-6; D is possibly TRBD2 (6 bases). Germline CDR1 and CDR2: SEHNR and FQNEAQ (reference sequence). Trimming removed 3 bases from V and 2 bases from J, with 8 bases in between. The CDR3 is 15 amino acids. The CDR3 here is CASSLGGAGANVLTF. The CDR3 nucleotides read TGTGCCAGCAGCTTGGGCGGGGCTGGGGCCAACGTCCTGACTTTC. Filled out from reference TRBV7-9 and TRBJ2-6, the complete variable domain reads DTGVSQNPRHKITKRGQNVTFRCDPISEHNRLYWYRQTLGQGPEFLTYFQNEAQLEKSRLLSDRFSAERPKGSFSTLEIQRTEQGDSAMYLCASSLGGAGANVLTFGAGSRLTVL.

This chain connects TRBV7-8 to TRBJ2-7, with a possible D match to TRBD2 (5 bases). Trimming left V 3 bases short and J 2 bases short, with 11 bases between. The CDR3 runs to 14 residues. The germline gives CDR1 SGHVS, CDR2 FQNEAQ. The CDR3 DNA follows: TGTGCCAGCAGCTTTCTTTCCGGGGCCTACGAGCAGTACTTC. Residues: CASSFLSGAYEQYF.

This sequence joins TRBV5-1 and TRBJ2-3; possibly TRBD1 or TRBD2 for D (5 bases each). The CDR3 contains 15 residues. CDR1 is SGHRS, CDR2 YFSETQ, per germline. Trimming took 4 bases from V and 2 from J, leaving 14 bases between them. Here the CDR3 reads CASSTGTEYTDTQYF. The CDR3 nucleotides are TGCGCCAGCAGCACCGGGACCGAATACACAGATACGCAGTATTTT.

The gene calls are TRBV28 and TRBJ2-1; 7 bases are a match to TRBD2. The junction had 14 bases not matched to a gene; V was cut back by 3 bases and J by 12 bases. Per the germline V gene, CDR1 is MDHEN and CDR2 is SYDVKM. This CDR3 region has 15 residues. CDR3 nucleotides: TGTGCCAGCAGTTTTCCGATGGGAGGGAGCCCCCGGCAGTTCTTC. This translates into CASSFPMGGSPRQFF.

The chain links TRBV2 to TRBJ2-7; possibly TRBD1 for D (6 bases). V lost 4 bases, J lost 2 bases, and 24 bases lay in between. Germline V lookup: CDR1 SNHLY, CDR2 FYNNEI. The CDR3 consists of 18 residues. The CDR3 nucleotides are TGTGCCAGCAGTGCTAACCCTCGACAGGCCCGCGCTACCTACGAGCAGTACTTC. It codes for CASSANPRQARATYEQYF.

The chain uses TRBV28 and TRBJ1-2; D is undetermined. The CDR3 totals 12 residues. Germline V gene lookup returns CDR1 MDHEN and CDR2 SYDVKM. In DNA, the CDR3 is TGTACCACTGGGCGGACTAACTATGGCTACACCTTC. Its translation is CTTGRTNYGYTF.

This sequence joins TRBV4-1 and TRBJ2-1; D is possibly TRBD1 or TRBD2 (5 bases each). V dropped 2 bases and J dropped 8 bases, with 19 bases sitting between them. Germline loops: CDR1 MGHRA, CDR2 YSYEKL. The CDR3 has 16 amino acids. The CDR3 region is CASSQLRDVARHEQFF. The CDR3 coding sequence is TGCGCCAGCAGCCAACTCCGGGACGTGGCCCGTCATGAGCAGTTCTTC.

The chain combines TRBV28 with TRBJ2-7; perhaps TRBD2 as D (6 bases). This CDR3 comprises 12 residues. Germline CDR1 is MDHEN and CDR2 is SYDVKM. V shed 11 bases and J shed 0 bases, with 11 bases lying between them. CDR3 DNA: TGTGCCGTGGGGGGTGTCTCCTACGAGCAGTACTTC. Protein sequence: CAVGGVSYEQYF. The variable domain in full, completed from reference TRBV28 and TRBJ2-7, reads DVKVTQSSRYLVKRTGEKVFLECVQDMDHENMFWYRQDPGLGLRLIYFSYDVKMKEKGDIPEGYSVSREKKERFSLILESASTNQTSMYLCAVGGVSYEQYFGPGTRLTVT.

CDR3 DNA: TGCGCCAGCAGCTTGGGGCTCAGCGTCCATGAGCAGTTCTTC. Its protein is CASSLGLSVHEQFF. The V and J genes are TRBV5-1 and TRBJ2-1; D is ambiguous. CDR1 is SGHRS, CDR2 YFSETQ, per germline. The CDR3 loop spans 14 amino acids. Deletions cut 0 bases from V and 8 bases from J, with 12 bases between.

The chain recombines TRBV5-4 with TRBJ2-7; D is perhaps TRBD2 (6 bases). The V gene lost 1 base and the J gene lost 5 bases, with 13 bases spanning the gap. The germline gives CDR1 SGHNT, CDR2 YYREEE (reference sequence). This CDR3 contains 14 residues. The CDR3 spells CASSLLTRGDEQYF. In nucleotides, the CDR3 is TGTGCCAGCAGCTTGTTGACTAGAGGCGACGAGCAGTACTTC.

This clone was seen only once. The genes are TRBV4-1 and TRBJ2-1; D is perhaps TRBD1 (5 bases). The CDR3 is 17 residues long. Trimming left V 2 bases short and J 0 bases short, with 14 bases between. CDR1 is MGHRA and CDR2 is YSYEKL in the germline V gene. The CDR3, as DNA: TGCGCCAGCAGCCAACCCCTAGGGGCAAGCTCCTACAATGAGCAGTTCTTC. Protein sequence: CASSQPLGASSYNEQFF.

This clone was observed a few times. The V gene is TRBV7-9, the J gene TRBJ2-7, with D possibly being TRBD2 (6 bases). V was cut by 2 bases and J by 7 bases, with 18 bases left in between. The CDR3 totals 15 residues. Germline V gene sequence: CDR1 SEHNR, CDR2 FQNEAQ (reference sequence). The CDR3: CASSLRAGEIEEQYF. DNA of the CDR3: TGTGCCAGCAGCTTAAGAGCGGGTGAAATTGAAGAGCAGTACTTC. The full variable domain, rest sourced from reference TRBV7-9 and TRBJ2-7, is DTGVSQNPRHKITKRGQNVTFRCDPISEHNRLYWYRQTLGQGPEFLTYFQNEAQLEKSRLLSDRFSAERPKGSFSTLEIQRTEQGDSAMYLCASSLRAGEIEEQYFGPGTRLTVT.

This sequence joins TRBV10-3 and TRBJ2-1; TRBD2 matches at 8 bases. This CDR3 comprises 16 residues. CDR1 and CDR2 (germline): ENHRY, SYGVKD. With V trimmed by 2 bases and J by 1 base, 4 bases remained unmatched. CDR3: CAISERAGGSYNEQFF. The CDR3 DNA reads as TGTGCCATCAGTGAGAGGGCGGGAGGTTCCTACAATGAGCAGTTCTTC.

This clone appeared a few times. The genes are TRBV7-9 and TRBJ2-2; 9 bases are a match to TRBD1. With V trimmed by 5 bases and J by 0 bases, 4 bases remained unmatched. This CDR3 contains 16 residues. CDR1 is SEHNR, CDR2 FQNEAQ, per germline (reference sequence). The CDR3 here is CASSDRQGANTGELFF. CDR3 in DNA: TGTGCCAGCAGCGACCGACAGGGGGCGAACACCGGGGAGCTGTTTTTT.

This chain joins TRBV2 and TRBJ1-5, with 7 nucleotides matching TRBD1. Per germline, CDR1 SNHLY and CDR2 FYNNEI. V shed 3 bases, J shed 6 bases, and the junction held 8 bases outside the gene matches. There are 15 residues in the CDR3. The CDR3 sequence: CASSDSPRGSQPQHF. For the CDR3, the DNA is TGTGCCAGCAGTGATTCCCCCAGGGGGAGTCAGCCCCAGCATTTT.

The sample holds a few counts of this clone. The chain is built from TRBV19 and TRBJ2-1, with 11 bases lining up with TRBD1. This CDR3 comprises 15 residues. Germline CDR1 reads LNHDA; CDR2 reads SQIVND (reference sequence). V was pared by 8 bases and J by 6 bases, with 9 bases of the junction left unmatched. The CDR3 coding sequence is TGTGCCAGTCGGGGGACAGGGGGAATGTTCAATGAGCAGTTCTTC. This encodes CASRGTGGMFNEQFF.

V and J are TRBV4-2 and TRBJ2-3; TRBD2 matches at 10 bases. Germline CDR1 and CDR2: LGHNA and YNFKEQ. The CDR3 loop spans 18 amino acids. The V gene end was trimmed by 2 bases and the J gene end by 6 bases; junction bases not matched to a gene: 14. The chain's CDR3 is CASSQLTSGTLLVDTQYF. CDR3 DNA: TGTGCCAGCAGCCAACTCACTAGCGGGACCCTCCTCGTCGATACGCAGTATTTT.